This T cell receptor (beta chain) appears in the sequencing data of a study of T cells after yellow fever vaccination. On the study more broadly: It was SMART-Seq v4 Ultra Low Input that prepared the fractions with low cell numbers. Study-level findings and limits: Researchers report a weaker secondary response that nonetheless peaked faster, day 5 versus 15.

The authors made TCR cDNA by 5'RACE template switching, adding a universal primer site and UMIs. Each CDR3 protein gets one entry after TCRdb re-called the 5' RACE reads with MiXCR. The sample has some 550,000 distinct CDR3 sequences, 15% to 20% seen once. CDR1 is SGHRS and CDR2 is YFSETQ in the germline V gene. V was shortened by 3 bases and J by 1 base, with 18 bases between the two germline ends. The CDR3 runs 17 residues. This clonotype was observed a few times. Its antigen is unknown. This specimen consisted of PBMCs, obtained 15 days after the yellow fever booster vaccination. The chain employs TRBV5-1 and TRBJ2-3; D is perhaps TRBD2 (6 bases). This clonotype originated in a man aged 25-45 years who received the YFV17D yellow fever vaccine. The CDR3 here is CASSSPPLALGTDTQYF. CDR3 in DNA: TGCGCCAGCAGCTCGCCCCCCCTAGCGTTAGGCACAGATACGCAGTATTTT.